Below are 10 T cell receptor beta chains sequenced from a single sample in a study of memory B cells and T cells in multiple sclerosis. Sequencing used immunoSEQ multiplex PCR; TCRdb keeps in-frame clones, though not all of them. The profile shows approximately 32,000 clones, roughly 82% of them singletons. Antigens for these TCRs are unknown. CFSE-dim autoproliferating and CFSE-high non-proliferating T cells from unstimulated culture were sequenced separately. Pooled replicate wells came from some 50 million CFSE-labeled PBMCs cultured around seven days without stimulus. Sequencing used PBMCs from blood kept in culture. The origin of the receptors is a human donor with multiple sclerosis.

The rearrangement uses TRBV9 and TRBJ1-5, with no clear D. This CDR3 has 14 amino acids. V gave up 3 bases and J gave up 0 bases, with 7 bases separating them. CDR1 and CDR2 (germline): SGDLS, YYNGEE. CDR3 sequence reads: CASSAGSSNQPQHF. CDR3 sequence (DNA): TGTGCCAGCAGCGCTGGGTCTAGCAATCAGCCCCAGCATTTT.

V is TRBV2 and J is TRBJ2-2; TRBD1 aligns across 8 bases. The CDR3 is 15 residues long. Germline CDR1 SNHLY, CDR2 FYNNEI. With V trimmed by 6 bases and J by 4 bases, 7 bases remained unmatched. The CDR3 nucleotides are TGTGCCAGCAGATCACGGACAGGGTTCACCGGGGAGCTGTTTTTT. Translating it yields CASRSRTGFTGELFF.

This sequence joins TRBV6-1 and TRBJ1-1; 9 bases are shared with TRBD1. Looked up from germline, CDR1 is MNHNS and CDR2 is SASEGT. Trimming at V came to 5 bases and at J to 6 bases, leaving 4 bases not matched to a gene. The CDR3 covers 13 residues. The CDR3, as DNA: TGTGCCAGCAGTCAGACAGGGGGTGCTGAAGCTTTCTTT. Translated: CASSQTGGAEAFF.

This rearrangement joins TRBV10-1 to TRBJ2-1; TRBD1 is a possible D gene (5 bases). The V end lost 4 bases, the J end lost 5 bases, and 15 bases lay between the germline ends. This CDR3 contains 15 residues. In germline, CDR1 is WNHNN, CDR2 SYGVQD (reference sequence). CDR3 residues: CASSGGRESNNEQFF. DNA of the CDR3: TGCGCCAGCAGTGGAGGCAGGGAATCGAACAATGAGCAGTTCTTC.

The CDR3 reads CASSLTDRGPTDTQYF. The CDR3 DNA is TGTGCCAGCAGTTTAACGGACAGGGGGCCCACAGATACGCAGTATTTT. The J gene is TRBJ2-3, the V gene TRBV28; 11 bases fit TRBD1. The CDR3 totals 16 residues. In germline, CDR1 is MDHEN, CDR2 SYDVKM. With V trimmed by 2 bases and J by 2 bases, 3 bases remained unmatched.

CDR3: CASSGRAGGPVEQFF. The CDR3, as DNA: TGTGCCAGCAGTGGTAGAGCGGGAGGGCCGGTTGAGCAGTTCTTC. The chain recombines TRBV25-1 with TRBJ2-1; 10 nucleotides agree with TRBD2. The germline V gene has CDR1 MGHDK and CDR2 SYGVNS. The CDR3 consists of 15 residues. V was pared by 4 bases and J by 9 bases, with 9 bases of the junction left unmatched.

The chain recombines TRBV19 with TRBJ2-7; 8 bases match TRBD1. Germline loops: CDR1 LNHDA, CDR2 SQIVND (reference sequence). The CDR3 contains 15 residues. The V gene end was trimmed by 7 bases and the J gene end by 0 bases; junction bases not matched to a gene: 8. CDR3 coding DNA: TGTGCCAGTAAGGCCGGACAGGGCACCTCCTACGAGCAGTACTTC. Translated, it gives CASKAGQGTSYEQYF.

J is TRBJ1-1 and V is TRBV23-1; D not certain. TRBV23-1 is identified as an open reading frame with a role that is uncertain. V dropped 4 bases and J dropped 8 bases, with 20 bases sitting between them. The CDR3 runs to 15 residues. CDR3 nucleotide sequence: TGCGCCAGCAGTCGTGAAAGGGTAGTCGTACTGGAAGCTTTCTTT. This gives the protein CASSRERVVVLEAFF.

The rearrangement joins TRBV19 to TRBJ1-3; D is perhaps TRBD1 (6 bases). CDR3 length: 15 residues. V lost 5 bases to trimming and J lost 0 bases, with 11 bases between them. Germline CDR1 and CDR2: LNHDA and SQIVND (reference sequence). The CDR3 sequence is CASSRTVFSGNTIYF. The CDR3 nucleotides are TGTGCCAGTAGTCGGACAGTATTCTCTGGAAACACCATATATTTT.

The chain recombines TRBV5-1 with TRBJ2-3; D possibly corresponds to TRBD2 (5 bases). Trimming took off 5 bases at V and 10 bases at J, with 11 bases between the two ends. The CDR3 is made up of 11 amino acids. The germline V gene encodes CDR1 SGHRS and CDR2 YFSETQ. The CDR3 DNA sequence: TGCGCCAGCAGATCCACCGGGGCGCAGTATTTT. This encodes CASRSTGAQYF. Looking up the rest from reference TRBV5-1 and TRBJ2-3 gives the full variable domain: KAGVTQTPRYLIKTRGQQVTLSCSPISGHRSVSWYQQTPGQGLQFLFEYFSETQRNKGNFPGRFSGRQFSNSRSEMNVSTLELGDSALYLCASRSTGAQYFGPGTRLTVL.